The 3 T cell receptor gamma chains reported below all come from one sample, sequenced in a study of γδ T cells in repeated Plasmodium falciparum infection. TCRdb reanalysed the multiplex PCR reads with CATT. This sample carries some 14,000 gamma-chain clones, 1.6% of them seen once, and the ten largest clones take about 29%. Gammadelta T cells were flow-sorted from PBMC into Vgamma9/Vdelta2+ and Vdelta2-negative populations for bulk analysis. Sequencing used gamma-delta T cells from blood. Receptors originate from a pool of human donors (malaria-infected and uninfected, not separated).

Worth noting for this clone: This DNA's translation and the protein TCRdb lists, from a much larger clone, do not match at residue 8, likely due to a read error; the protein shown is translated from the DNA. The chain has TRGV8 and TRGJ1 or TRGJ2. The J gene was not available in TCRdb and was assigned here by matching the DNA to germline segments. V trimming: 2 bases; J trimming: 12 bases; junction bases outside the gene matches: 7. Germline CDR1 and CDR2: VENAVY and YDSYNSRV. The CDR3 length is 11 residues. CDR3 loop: CATWDKNRKLF. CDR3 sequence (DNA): TGTGCCACCTGGGATAAGAATAGGAAACTCTTT.

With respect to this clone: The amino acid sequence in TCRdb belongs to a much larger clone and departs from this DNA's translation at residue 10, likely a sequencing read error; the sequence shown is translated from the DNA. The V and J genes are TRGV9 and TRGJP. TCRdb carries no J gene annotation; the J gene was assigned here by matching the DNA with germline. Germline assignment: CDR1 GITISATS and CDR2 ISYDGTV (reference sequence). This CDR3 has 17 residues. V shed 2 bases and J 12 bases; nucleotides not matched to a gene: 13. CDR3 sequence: CALWEAPSQSGKKIKVF. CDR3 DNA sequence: TGTGCCTTGTGGGAGGCGCCTTCCCAGTCGGGCAAAAAAATCAAGGTATTT.

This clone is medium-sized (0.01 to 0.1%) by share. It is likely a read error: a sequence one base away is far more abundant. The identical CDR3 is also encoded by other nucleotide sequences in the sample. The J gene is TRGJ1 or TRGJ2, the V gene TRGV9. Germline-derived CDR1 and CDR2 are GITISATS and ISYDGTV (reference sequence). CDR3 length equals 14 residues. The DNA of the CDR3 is TGTGCCCTGTGGGAGGCTACGAATTATTATAAGAAACTCTTT. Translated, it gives CALWEATNYYKKLF.